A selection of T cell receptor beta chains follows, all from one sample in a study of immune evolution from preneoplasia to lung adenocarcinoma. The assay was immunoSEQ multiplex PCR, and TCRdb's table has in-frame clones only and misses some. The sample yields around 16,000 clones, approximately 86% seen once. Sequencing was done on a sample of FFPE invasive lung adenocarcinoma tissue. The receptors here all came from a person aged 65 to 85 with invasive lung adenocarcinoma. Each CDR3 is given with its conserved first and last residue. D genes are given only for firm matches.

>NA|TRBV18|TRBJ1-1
CASSPYDEHTEAFF
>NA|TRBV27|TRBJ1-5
CASSLEWDQPQHF
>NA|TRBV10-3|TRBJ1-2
CAISENSNYGYTF
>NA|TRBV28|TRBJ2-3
CASSSPPASTDTQYF
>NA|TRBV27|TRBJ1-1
CASSPSRPDVTEAFF
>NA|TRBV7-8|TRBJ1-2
CASSSSGRSGEGYTF
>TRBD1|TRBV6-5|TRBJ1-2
CATEGAHGYTF
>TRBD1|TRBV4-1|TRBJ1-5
CASSQGDRDHQPQHF
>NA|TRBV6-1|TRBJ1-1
CASSEIGRDSTEAFF
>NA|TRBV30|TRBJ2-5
CAWGEKGLEETQYF
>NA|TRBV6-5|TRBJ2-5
CASSYSNGPQTQYF
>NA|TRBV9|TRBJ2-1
CASKGGDSNEQFF
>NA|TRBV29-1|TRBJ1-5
CSVSSDGGQPQHF
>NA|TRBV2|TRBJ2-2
CASSGQNTGELFF
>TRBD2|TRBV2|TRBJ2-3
CASSGGGGGATDTQYF
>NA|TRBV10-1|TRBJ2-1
CASSESGYNEQFF
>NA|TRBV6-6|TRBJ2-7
CASRDKTGPYEQYF
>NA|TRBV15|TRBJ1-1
CATSRDRWMNTEAFF
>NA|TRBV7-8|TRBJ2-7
CVSRGPFSEQYF
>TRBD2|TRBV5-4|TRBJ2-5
CASSRRLAGATVSETQYF
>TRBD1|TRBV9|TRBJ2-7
CASSVDRDSYEQYF
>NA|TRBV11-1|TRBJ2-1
CASSSWSGGLNEQFF
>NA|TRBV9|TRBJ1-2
CASSVFDRTSNYGYTF
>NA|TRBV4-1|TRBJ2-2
CASSQESAGNTGELFF
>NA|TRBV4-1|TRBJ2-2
CASSQVSLARTGELFF
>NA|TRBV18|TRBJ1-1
CASSPGTRTEAFF
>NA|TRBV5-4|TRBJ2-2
CASSAPGTANTGELFF
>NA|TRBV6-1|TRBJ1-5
CASGIGHHNQPQHF
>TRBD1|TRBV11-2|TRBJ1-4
CASSSQGAANEKLFF
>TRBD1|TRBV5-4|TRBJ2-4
CASSSGTGGAGSIQYF
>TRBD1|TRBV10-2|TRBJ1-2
CASSDRVRNYGYTF
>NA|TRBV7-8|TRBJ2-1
CASSLEVGPPKQNNEQFF
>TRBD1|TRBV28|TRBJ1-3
CASSFPDRGNTIYF
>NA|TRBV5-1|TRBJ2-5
CASSRSDETQYF
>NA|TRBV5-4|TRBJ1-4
CASSLGGNEEKLFF
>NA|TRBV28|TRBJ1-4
CASSYVLEDEKLFF
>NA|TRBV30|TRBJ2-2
CAWRHLGATGELFF
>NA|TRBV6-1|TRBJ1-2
CASSEGRAGYTF